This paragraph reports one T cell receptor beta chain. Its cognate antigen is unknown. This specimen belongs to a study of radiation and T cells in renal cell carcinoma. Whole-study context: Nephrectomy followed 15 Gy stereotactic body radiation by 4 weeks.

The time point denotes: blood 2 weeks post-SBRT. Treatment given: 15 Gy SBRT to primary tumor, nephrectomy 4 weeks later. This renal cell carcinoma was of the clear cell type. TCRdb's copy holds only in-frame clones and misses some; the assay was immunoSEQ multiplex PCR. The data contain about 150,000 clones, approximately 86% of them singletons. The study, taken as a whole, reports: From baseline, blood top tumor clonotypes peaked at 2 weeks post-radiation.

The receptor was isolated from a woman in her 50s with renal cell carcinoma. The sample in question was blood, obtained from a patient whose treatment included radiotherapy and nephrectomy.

The CDR3 nucleotides read TGTGCCAGTAGTAGACAGGGGCAGTACGATGGCTACACCTTC. This gives the protein CASSRQGQYDGYTF. The rearrangement links TRBV19 to TRBJ1-2; 8 bases are shared with TRBD1. Germline lookup yields CDR1 LNHDA and CDR2 SQIVND (reference sequence). The CDR3 loop spans 14 amino acids. The J segment lost 6 bases and the V segment lost 4 bases, leaving 7 bases of the junction unmatched.